These T cell receptor beta chains were read from a single sample in a study of cytomegalovirus exposure and HLA in healthy donors. The table came from immunoSEQ multiplex PCR; TCRdb's copy has only in-frame clones and leaves some out. The profile shows about 120,000 clones, more than 80% of them singletons. The sequencing input was PBMCs. These receptors were collected from a young man in good health and CMV-seropositive. Each CDR3 is given with its conserved first and last residue. The D gene is left open where the match is weak. Expanded clones are given a class, and other clones once, few, many or no size at all.

v_gene	len	j_gene	d_gene	abundance	CDR3nt	CDR3aa
TRBV4-1	14	TRBJ2-7	-	-	TGCGCCAGCAGCCCCACTCAGGGGACCTACGAGCAGTACTTC	CASSPTQGTYEQYF
TRBV7-9	18	TRBJ2-1	TRBD2	-	TGTTCCAGCAGGGGGACTAGCGGGGGGACGATGTTGGGGAATGAGCAGTTCTTC	CSSRGTSGGTMLGNEQFF
TRBV19	15	TRBJ1-2	-	-	TGTGCCAGTAGGACGGGGTATGAGCGGAACTATGGCTACACCTTC	CASRTGYERNYGYTF
TRBV5-1	15	TRBJ1-2	TRBD1	-	TGCGCCAGCAGCTTGGGGGGACAGGGCTACTATGGCTACACCTTC	CASSLGGQGYYGYTF
TRBV27	16	TRBJ2-2	TRBD1	-	TGTGCCAGCAGTGGACAGGGGGCAAGTTGGACCGGGGAGCTGTTTTTT	CASSGQGASWTGELFF
TRBV29-1	14	TRBJ1-2	TRBD1	-	TGCAGCGTCACAGGGGGCCACTCCCTTGATGGCTACACCTTC	CSVTGGHSLDGYTF
TRBV13	19	TRBJ2-3	TRBD2	-	TGTGCCAGCAGCTTAGATAGTGGCGGGGGGGCCTTCCGCACAGATACGCAGTATTTT	CASSLDSGGGAFRTDTQYF
TRBV4-1	15	TRBJ1-2	TRBD1	-	TGCGCCAGCAGCCAAGGTCAGGGGGATGACACTGGCTACACCTTC	CASSQGQGDDTGYTF
TRBV28	12	TRBJ2-7	-	-	TGTGCCAGCAACGGACAGTCATACGAGCAGTACTTC	CASNGQSYEQYF
TRBV5-5	13	TRBJ1-2	TRBD1	few	TGTGCCAGCAGCGGACAGGGGGCTAATGGCTACACCTTC	CASSGQGANGYTF
TRBV11-3	15	TRBJ1-1	-	-	TGTGCCAGCAGCGAGGAATCCGGGGAGAACACTGAAGCTTTCTTT	CASSEESGENTEAFF
TRBV15	16	TRBJ2-7	TRBD2	-	TGTGCCACCAGCAGAGAGGCGGGGGAAAGCTCCTACGAGCAGTACTTC	CATSREAGESSYEQYF
TRBV28	14	TRBJ2-3	-	-	TGTGCCAGCAGCCGTGGACAGCTCACAGATACGCAGTATTTT	CASSRGQLTDTQYF
TRBV19	14	TRBJ2-7	-	-	TGTGCCAGTAGTATGGCTCGGGGGAGCTACGAGCAGTACTTC	CASSMARGSYEQYF
TRBV9	16	TRBJ2-1	TRBD2	-	TGTGCCAGCAGCGCCTGGACTAGCGGGGGGGCCAATGAGCAGTTCTTC	CASSAWTSGGANEQFF
TRBV5-1	18	TRBJ2-7	TRBD1	-	TGCGCCAGCAGCCATTGGGGCATGGGACAGGGAAATTCCTACGAGCAGTACTTC	CASSHWGMGQGNSYEQYF
TRBV2	14	TRBJ2-1	TRBD1	-	TGTGCCAGCGGGGGGACAGGGGGCTACAATGAGCAGTTCTTC	CASGGTGGYNEQFF
TRBV7-9	14	TRBJ1-2	-	few	TGTGCCAGCAGCTCGGGATCCACTAACTATGGCTACACCTTC	CASSSGSTNYGYTF
TRBV18	15	TRBJ1-2	-	-	TGTGCCAGCTCACCGCCTCTCACAGGCAACTATGGCTACACCTTC	CASSPPLTGNYGYTF
TRBV5-8	16	TRBJ2-6	-	-	TGTGCCAGCACCGACAGGCTATGGTCTGGGGCCAACGTCCTGACTTTC	CASTDRLWSGANVLTF
TRBV5-1	16	TRBJ2-5	-	-	TGCGCCAGCAGAAGTCAGGGGTCCGTCCAGTCGGAGACCCAGTACTTC	CASRSQGSVQSETQYF
TRBV29-1	12	TRBJ2-5	-	-	TGCAGCGTTATTAGTTTCCAAGAGACCCAGTACTTC	CSVISFQETQYF
TRBV11-2	17	TRBJ1-1	-	-	TGTGCCAGCAGCTTAGAGTGGACCGTGGGGGGTGGCACTGAAGCTTTCTTT	CASSLEWTVGGGTEAFF
TRBV2	10	TRBJ2-5	-	-	TGTGCCAGCAGTGAGGGCCACCAGTACTTC	CASSEGHQYF
TRBV11-3	14	TRBJ2-3	-	-	TGTGCCAGCAGCCTACCAGGGGCTACAGATACGCAGTATTTT	CASSLPGATDTQYF
TRBV6-5	14	TRBJ2-2	TRBD1	-	TGTGCCAGCAGTTACGAACAGGGGCCCGGGGAGCTGTTTTTT	CASSYEQGPGELFF
TRBV29-1	13	TRBJ2-5	-	once	TGCAGCGTTGAAGACAGGCCCCAAGAGACCCAGTACTTC	CSVEDRPQETQYF
TRBV5-8	14	TRBJ1-1	TRBD1	-	TGTGCCAGCAGCAAGGACAGGGTTGGGACTGAAGCTTTCTTT	CASSKDRVGTEAFF
TRBV11-2	14	TRBJ1-2	TRBD1	few	TGTGCCAGCAGCTTTGACAGGGTCGACTATGGCTACACCTTC	CASSFDRVDYGYTF